This T cell receptor (beta chain) comes out of a study of blood T cell repertoires in COVID-19. In the study overall: Researchers got acute and convalescent COVID-19 samples from the United States, Italy and Spain. Sample material is recorded as cDNA or gDNA derived from T cells, B-cell-depleted T cells, or PBMCs.

Original processing notes: Nucleated cell counts were estimated from reference gene primer amplification. Produced via immunoSEQ multiplex PCR; TCRdb's table is partial and in-frame only. From that table come the V and J calls and clone size; the DNA was used to work out D and trimming. The table lists about 340,000 clones, over 70% of them singletons. CDR3 length equals 15 residues. CDR1 is LGHNA, CDR2 YNFKEQ, per germline. V lost 4 bases and J lost 2; bases outside the gene matches: 5. This clone appeared once. The receptor was derived from a man aged 30-40 years with active or convalescent COVID-19. The V gene is TRBV4-2, the J gene TRBJ1-2; TRBD1 matches at 9 bases. Sample: peripheral blood. CDR3 loop: CASSLPGTGNYGYTF. In DNA, the CDR3 is TGTGCCAGCAGCCTCCCCGGGACAGGGAACTATGGCTACACCTTC.